The sequence of this T cell receptor (beta chain) was determined in a study of T cells in Graves' hyperthyroidism and ophthalmopathy. The table lists this clonotype with many counts. CDR3 length equals 15 residues. The V gene lost 5 bases and the J gene lost 4 bases, with 16 bases spanning the gap. The germline V gene encodes CDR1 SEHNR and CDR2 FQNEAQ (reference sequence). Amplification of TCR beta CDR3 regions used RNA as the template. HTBI primers were used for first-round RT-PCR of the TCR CDR3. TCRdb redid the calling of the multiplex PCR reads with MiXCR, one entry per CDR3 protein. The sample includes hundreds of thousands of distinct CDR3 sequences, 15% to 20% of them seen just once.

Material for sequencing was blood. This chain links TRBV7-9 with TRBJ2-3; TRBD2 is a possible D gene (6 bases). This receptor was obtained from a woman aged 30 to 39 with Graves' hyperthyroidism. The CDR3 bases are TGTGCCAGCAGCCCCCAGCGGGCCTTCTCAGATACGCAGTATTTT. It translates to CASSPQRAFSDTQYF.